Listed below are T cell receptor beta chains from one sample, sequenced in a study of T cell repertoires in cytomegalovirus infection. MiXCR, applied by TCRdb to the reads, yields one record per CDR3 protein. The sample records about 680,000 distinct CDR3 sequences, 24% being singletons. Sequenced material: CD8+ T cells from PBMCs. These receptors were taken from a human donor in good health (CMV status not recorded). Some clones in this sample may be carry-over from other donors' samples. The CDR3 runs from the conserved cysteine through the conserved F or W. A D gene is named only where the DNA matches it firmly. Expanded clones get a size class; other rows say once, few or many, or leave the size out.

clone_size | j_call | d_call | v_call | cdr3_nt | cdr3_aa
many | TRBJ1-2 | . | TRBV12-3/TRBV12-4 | TGTGCCAGCAGTTTACCCGACAGCTATGGCTACACCTTC | CASSLPDSYGYTF
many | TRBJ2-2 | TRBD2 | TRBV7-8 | TGTGCCAGCAGGGCTCGGTCTAGCGGGGGGCCCACCGGGGAGCTGTTTTTT | CASRARSSGGPTGELFF
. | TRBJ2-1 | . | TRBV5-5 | TGTGCCAGCAGCTTGCGGCGGAGCTACAATGAGCAGTTCTTC | CASSLRRSYNEQFF
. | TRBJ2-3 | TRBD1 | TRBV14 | TGTGCCAGCAGCCAAGGACAGGGCGACTTGACAGATACGCAGTATTTT | CASSQGQGDLTDTQYF
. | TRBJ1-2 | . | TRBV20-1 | TGCAGTGCTAGAGAAGTCTGGACAGACTATGGCTACACCTTC | CSAREVWTDYGYTF
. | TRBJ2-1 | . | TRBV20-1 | TGCAGTGCTAGAGATTCCTCGGGCTCCTTTCGGTATGAGCAGTTCTTC | CSARDSSGSFRYEQFF
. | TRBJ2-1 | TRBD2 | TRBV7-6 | TGTGCCTGCAGCGAATCGGGACTAGCGGGGGCCCCCTACAATGAGCAGTTCTTC | CACSESGLAGAPYNEQFF
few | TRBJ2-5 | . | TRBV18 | TGTGCCAGCGCCCTCGTAGTACACCGACGGTTTCCACAAGAGACCCAGTACTTC | CASALVVHRRFPQETQYF
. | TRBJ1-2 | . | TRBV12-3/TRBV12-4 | TGTGCCAGCACCCCGACAGTTAACTATGGCTACACCTTC | CASTPTVNYGYTF
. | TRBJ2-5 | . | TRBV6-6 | TGTGCCAGCAGTTACCCCTCAAGGGAGACCCAGTACTTC | CASSYPSRETQYF
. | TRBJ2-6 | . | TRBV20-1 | TGCAGTGCCCACCCGGTAGGCGAAGGGGCCAACGTCCTGACTTTC | CSAHPVGEGANVLTF
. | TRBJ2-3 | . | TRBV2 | TGTGCCAGCAGTGATCCCGCCGGGGGCCGGACAGATACGCAGTATTTT | CASSDPAGGRTDTQYF
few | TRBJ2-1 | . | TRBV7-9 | TGTGCCAGCAGAGAAGGTGGCTATGAGCAGTTCTTC | CASREGGYEQFF
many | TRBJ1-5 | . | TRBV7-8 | TGTGCCAGCAGCTCCCTAGGACGGTTCAATCAGCCCCAGCATTTT | CASSSLGRFNQPQHF
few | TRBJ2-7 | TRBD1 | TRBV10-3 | TGTGCCATAAGGACAGGGGCCCCCTACGAGCAGTACTTC | CAIRTGAPYEQYF
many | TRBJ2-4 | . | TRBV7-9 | TGTGCCAGCAGCTATAGGGGCCCCGAAGCCAAAAACATTCAGTACTTC | CASSYRGPEAKNIQYF
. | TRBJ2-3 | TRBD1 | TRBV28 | TGTGCCAGCAGTCTCCGGGGGAGACAGGGGGCAACAGATACGCAGTATTTT | CASSLRGRQGATDTQYF
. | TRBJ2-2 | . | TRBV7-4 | TGTGCCAACAGAGAGGGGACCGGGGAGCTGTTTTTT | CANREGTGELFF
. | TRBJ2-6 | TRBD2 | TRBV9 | TGTGCCAGCAGCACCAGCCGGGGGGATGTAACTGGGGCCAACGTCCTGACTTTC | CASSTSRGDVTGANVLTF
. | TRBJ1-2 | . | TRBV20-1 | TGCAGTGCCAGTCCCCGCTATGGCTACACCTTC | CSASPRYGYTF
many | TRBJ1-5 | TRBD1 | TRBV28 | TGTGCCAGCAGTTTGTCGGGACAGGGCAGGCAGCCCCAGCATTTT | CASSLSGQGRQPQHF
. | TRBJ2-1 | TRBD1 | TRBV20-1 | TGCAGTGCTAGAGAGACAGGGTGGGTAGCCGATGAGCAGTTCTTC | CSARETGWVADEQFF
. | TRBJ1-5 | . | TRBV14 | TGTGCCACAACAGCTTTTATCGGCGGCCAGCCCCAGCATTTT | CATTAFIGGQPQHF
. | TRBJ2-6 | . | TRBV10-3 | TGTGCCATCAGATCACAGGGAGGGCCCGAATCGAGGTACCTTTACAACGTCCTGACTTTC | CAIRSQGGPESRYLYNVLTF
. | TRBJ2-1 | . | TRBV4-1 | TGCGCCAGCAGCCAAGAAGGATATAATGAGCAGTTCTTC | CASSQEGYNEQFF
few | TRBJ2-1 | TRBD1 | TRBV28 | TGTGCCAGCAGTGCCCTACGGACAGGGCACTACAATGAGCAGTTCTTC | CASSALRTGHYNEQFF
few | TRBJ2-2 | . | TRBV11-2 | TGTGCCAGCAGCTTAGATTACGACAGCGCGCTAATGTCGAACACCGGGGAGCTGTTTTTT | CASSLDYDSALMSNTGELFF
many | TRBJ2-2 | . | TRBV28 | TGTGCCAGCAGTTCCCGGACACATATCCTCGGGGAGCTGTTTTTT | CASSSRTHILGELFF
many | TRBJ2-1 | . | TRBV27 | TGTGCCAGCAGTTTAGACTGGAATTACAATGAGCAGTTCTTC | CASSLDWNYNEQFF
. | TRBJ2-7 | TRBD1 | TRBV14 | TGTGCCAGCAGCCAAGCCGGGACAGCGATCCGCCTACAACAGTACTTC | CASSQAGTAIRLQQYF
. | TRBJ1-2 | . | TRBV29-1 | TGCAGCGCTAAATCGATCTGGTCAGGGCATGGCTACACCTTC | CSAKSIWSGHGYTF
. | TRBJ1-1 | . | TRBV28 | TGTGCCAGCAGTTTATTAGGCCGACGCGGGAACACTGAAGCTTTCTTT | CASSLLGRRGNTEAFF